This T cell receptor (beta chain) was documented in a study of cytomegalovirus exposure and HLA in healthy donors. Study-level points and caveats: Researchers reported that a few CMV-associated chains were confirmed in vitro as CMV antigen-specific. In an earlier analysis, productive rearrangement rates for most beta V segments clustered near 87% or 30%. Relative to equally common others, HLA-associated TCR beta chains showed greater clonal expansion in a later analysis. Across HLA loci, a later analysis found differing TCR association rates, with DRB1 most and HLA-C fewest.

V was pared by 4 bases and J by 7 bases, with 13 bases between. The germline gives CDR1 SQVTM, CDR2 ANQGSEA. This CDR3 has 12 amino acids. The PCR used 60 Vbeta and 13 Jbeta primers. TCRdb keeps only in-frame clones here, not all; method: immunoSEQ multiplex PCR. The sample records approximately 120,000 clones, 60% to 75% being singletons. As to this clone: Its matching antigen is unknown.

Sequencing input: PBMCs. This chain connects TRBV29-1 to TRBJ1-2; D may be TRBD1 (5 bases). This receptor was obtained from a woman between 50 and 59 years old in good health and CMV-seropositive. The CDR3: CSVGQGDRGYTF. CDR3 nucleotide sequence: TGCAGCGTTGGCCAGGGTGATCGTGGCTACACCTTC.